These T cell receptor beta chains were read from a single sample in a study of monozygotic twins with inflammatory bowel disease. TCRdb reprocessed the 5' RACE reads, with one entry per CDR3 protein and no DNA. This repertoire includes approximately 330,000 distinct CDR3 sequences. Sample: blood. These receptors were obtained from a human donor with ulcerative colitis or Crohn's disease, or a healthy co-twin of an affected twin (not recorded which). CDR3s include the opening cysteine and the closing phenylalanine or tryptophan. The order of the fields is J gene, V gene, CDR3 protein.

>TRBJ2-1|TRBV5-6
CASSLDSGREGDEQFF
>TRBJ2-3|TRBV18
CASSAQQITDTQYF
>TRBJ2-6|TRBV12-3/TRBV12-4
CASRRAGANVLTF
>TRBJ2-3|TRBV30
CAWSPLSAEDTQYF
>TRBJ2-7|TRBV20-1
CSAKKGQNVYEQYF
>TRBJ1-5|TRBV6-5
CASMPGQGKSGRSQHF
>TRBJ2-1|TRBV3-1
CASRTGYNEQFF
>TRBJ1-4|TRBV4-1
CASSPFQGRANEKLFF
>TRBJ1-6|TRBV20-1
CSARDPGPRLNSPLHF
>TRBJ2-7|TRBV4-1
CASSQEPGADEQYF
>TRBJ2-7|TRBV20-1
CSAKGGAPGGYEQYF
>TRBJ1-3|TRBV7-2
CASSVSGGSGNTIYF
>TRBJ2-1|TRBV4-3
CASSRDRGLAGDYEQFF
>TRBJ2-5|TRBV9
CASSAGHTQETQYF
>TRBJ1-5|TRBV25-1
CASSVGGGQPQHF
>TRBJ2-3|TRBV5-4
CASSGGTLVGDTQYF
>TRBJ2-7|TRBV25-1
CASNGDSVPYEQYF
>TRBJ1-6|TRBV2
CAGHKGRLNSPLHF
>TRBJ1-2|TRBV12-3/TRBV12-4
CASSQLPGQVARGYTF
>TRBJ2-5|TRBV27
CASSYGGAKETQYF
>TRBJ2-7|TRBV5-1
CASSFGGSIPSVYEQYF
>TRBJ2-2|TRBV5-1
CASRIGGSTNTGELFF